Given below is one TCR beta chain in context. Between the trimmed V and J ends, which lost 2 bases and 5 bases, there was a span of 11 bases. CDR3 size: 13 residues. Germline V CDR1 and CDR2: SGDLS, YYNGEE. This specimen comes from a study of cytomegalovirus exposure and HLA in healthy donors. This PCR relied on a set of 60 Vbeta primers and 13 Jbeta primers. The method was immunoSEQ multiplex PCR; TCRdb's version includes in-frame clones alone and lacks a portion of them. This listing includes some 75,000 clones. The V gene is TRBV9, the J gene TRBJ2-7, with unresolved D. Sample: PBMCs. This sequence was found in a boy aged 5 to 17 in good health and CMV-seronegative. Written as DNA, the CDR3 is TGTGCCAGCAGCGTGGAGCCCTACCACGAGCAGTACTTC. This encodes CASSVEPYHEQYF.